A single sample gave rise to the 32 T cell receptor beta chains below, sequenced in a study of control samples from healthy donors and cancer patients. Clones were read by immunoSEQ multiplex PCR, and TCRdb kept only the in-frame ones, dropping some. The sample includes some 250,000 clones, around 80% of them seen just once. Sequenced: PBMCs. These receptors all stem from an older woman with lung cancer.

The chain has TRBV25-1 and TRBJ2-3; D remains ambiguous. Germline loops: CDR1 MGHDK, CDR2 SYGVNS. V was cut by 8 bases and J by 2 bases, with 14 bases left in between. The CDR3 is made up of 14 amino acids. CDR3 loop: CASGLPGNTDTQYF. In DNA, the CDR3 is TGTGCCAGCGGTCTTCCGGGTAACACAGATACGCAGTATTTT.

The chain carries TRBV2 and TRBJ1-1, with TRBD1 identical over 7 bases. The CDR3 runs to 13 residues. In germline, CDR1 is SNHLY, CDR2 FYNNEI. Germline trimming cut 5 bases from V and 6 bases from J; bases unmatched to any gene: 6. The CDR3 DNA reads as TGTGCCAGCAGTACTGACAGGGTCCCTGAAGCTTTCTTT. It translates to CASSTDRVPEAFF.

The V gene is TRBV18, the J gene TRBJ1-2; 7 bases fit TRBD1. CDR1 is KGHSH, CDR2 LQKENI, per germline. This CDR3 is 12 amino acids long. V lost 5 bases and J lost 5; bases outside the gene matches: 2. The CDR3 coding sequence is TGTGCCAGCTCATCGACAGGGTATGGCTACACCTTC. This encodes CASSSTGYGYTF. Together with reference TRBV18 and TRBJ1-2, the CDR3 gives the full variable domain: NAGVMQNPRHLVRRRGQEARLRCSPMKGHSHVYWYRQLPEEGLKFMVYLQKENIIDESGMPKERFSAEFPKEGPSILRIQQVVRGDSAAYFCASSSTGYGYTFGSGTRLTVV.

The rearrangement uses TRBV11-2 and TRBJ2-2; 9 nucleotides align to TRBD1. J gave up 7 bases and V 1 base, and 4 bases lay outside the gene matches. The germline gives CDR1 SGHAT, CDR2 FQNNGV. The CDR3 extends over 15 amino acids. In DNA form, the CDR3 reads TGTGCCAGCAGCTTAGTGGGACAGGGAAACGGGGAGCTGTTTTTT. As protein: CASSLVGQGNGELFF.

The V and J genes are TRBV2 and TRBJ1-6, with TRBD1 matching 9 bases. The germline gives CDR1 SNHLY, CDR2 FYNNEI. J was trimmed by 7 bases and V by 6 bases; bases with no gene match: 4. This CDR3 comprises 14 residues. This chain's CDR3 is CASRATGGNSPLHF. The CDR3 DNA is TGTGCCAGCAGGGCGACAGGGGGAAATTCACCCCTCCACTTT.

The rearrangement links TRBV19 to TRBJ1-3; a possible D gene is TRBD1 (5 bases). Germline assignment: CDR1 LNHDA and CDR2 SQIVND (reference sequence). This CDR3 has 14 amino acids. V lost 8 bases, J lost 0 bases, and 11 bases lay in between. CDR3 DNA: TGTGCCAGTGGGACGGCGGGCTCTGGAAACACCATATATTTT. Translating gives CASGTAGSGNTIYF.

The genes are TRBV19 and TRBJ1-2, with a weak D call TRBD1 (5 bases). Germline CDR1 and CDR2: LNHDA and SQIVND (reference sequence). CDR3 length equals 13 residues. V was cut by 10 bases and J by 0 bases, with 12 bases left in between. The CDR3 sequence: CATARGANYGYTF. The CDR3 region has the DNA TGTGCCACGGCCCGGGGGGCTAACTATGGCTACACCTTC.

The chain is built from TRBV9 and TRBJ2-7, with D perhaps matching TRBD1 (6 bases). This CDR3 is built from 13 residues. The ends were cut back, 2 bases at V and 5 bases at J, with 11 bases in the middle. The germline V gene has CDR1 SGDLS and CDR2 YYNGEE. CDR3 sequence reads: CASSVHTGNEQYF. The CDR3, as DNA: TGTGCCAGCAGCGTCCACACAGGGAACGAGCAGTACTTC.

The chain is built from TRBV9 and TRBJ1-3, with D unresolved. Germline V lookup: CDR1 SGDLS, CDR2 YYNGEE. The CDR3 is made up of 15 amino acids. The V and J ends lost 0 bases and 0 bases respectively, with 7 bases between them. This chain's CDR3 is CASSVEGSSGNTIYF. The CDR3 bases are TGTGCCAGCAGCGTAGAAGGGAGCTCTGGAAACACCATATATTTT.

Regarding this clone: This same CDR3 is encoded by further DNA sequences in the sample. This chain links TRBV12-3 or TRBV12-4 with TRBJ2-5; possibly TRBD1 for D (5 bases). The length of the CDR3 is 13 residues. The ends were cut back, 3 bases at V and 2 bases at J, with 7 bases in the middle. CDR3 bases: TGTGCCAGCAGTTTGGGGCAACAAGAGACCCAGTACTTC. Translation: CASSLGQQETQYF.

The rearrangement uses TRBV3-1 (or the pseudogene TRBV3-2) and TRBJ1-2; D gene ambiguous. Germline loops: CDR1 LGHDT, CDR2 YNNKEL (reference sequence). Trimming cost V 0 bases and J 6 bases, with 8 bases left between them. The CDR3 sequence is 13 residues long. CDR3: CASSQEGINGYTF. In nucleotides, the CDR3 is TGTGCCAGCAGCCAAGAGGGGATTAATGGCTACACCTTC.

V gene TRBV4-2 combines with J gene TRBJ1-2, with 7 bases identical to TRBD1. The germline V gene has CDR1 LGHNA and CDR2 YNFKEQ. This CDR3 is 14 amino acids long. With 4 bases clipped from V and 8 bases from J, the junction kept 10 bases outside the gene matches. CDR3 region: CASSRRDSPEGYTF. As DNA, the CDR3 is TGTGCCAGCAGCCGCCGGGACAGTCCGGAGGGCTACACCTTC.

The CDR3 DNA reads as TGTGCCACGGCGGAGGCAACTAATGAAAAACTGTTTTTT. It yields the protein CATAEATNEKLFF. The chain links TRBV10-3 to TRBJ1-4, with D uncertain. Germline CDR1 and CDR2: ENHRY and SYGVKD. This CDR3 is 13 amino acids long. V was pared by 10 bases and J by 0 bases, with 9 bases between.

The chain joins TRBV6-5 to TRBJ1-3; D is ambiguous. The CDR3 runs to 13 residues. V gave up 7 bases and J gave up 4 bases, with 11 bases separating them. Germline CDR1 and CDR2: MNHEY and SVGAGI. CDR3 residues: CASKRSGGNTIYF. The CDR3 DNA reads as TGTGCCAGCAAGAGGTCAGGAGGAAACACCATATATTTT.

The chain is built from TRBV24-1 and TRBJ1-6; TRBD1 matches at 7 bases. V trimming: 6 bases; J trimming: 6 bases; junction bases outside the gene matches: 4. The germline V gene has CDR1 KGHDR and CDR2 SFDVKD. The CDR3 covers 14 residues. In DNA form, the CDR3 reads TGTGCCACCAGTCGGGACAGAACTAATTCACCCCTCCACTTT. As protein: CATSRDRTNSPLHF.

The V call is TRBV28, the J call TRBJ1-2; D remains ambiguous. Germline V lookup: CDR1 MDHEN, CDR2 SYDVKM. The CDR3 length is 11 residues. V gave up 3 bases and J gave up 8 bases, with 7 bases separating them. The CDR3 coding sequence is TGTGCCAGCAGTTTGCACGGGGGCTACACCTTC. Translating it yields CASSLHGGYTF.

The chain combines TRBV6-2 or TRBV6-3 with TRBJ1-4; D not certain. This CDR3 has 14 residues. The V gene's germline CDR1 is MNHEY and CDR2 SVGEGT. V dropped 5 bases and J dropped 4 bases, with 11 bases sitting between them. Here the CDR3 DNA reads TGTGCCAGCAGTCTCCCGGGCGGTAATGAAAAACTGTTTTTT. Translated, it gives CASSLPGGNEKLFF.

V gene TRBV5-1 combines with J gene TRBJ1-3, with 9 bases aligning to TRBD1. This CDR3 comprises 14 residues. From germline, CDR1 is SGHRS and CDR2 YFSETQ. Trimming removed 1 base from V and 6 bases from J; junction bases left unmatched: 2. CDR3 coding DNA: TGCGCCAGCAGCTTGAGGACAGGGGCAAACACCATATATTTT. This sequence encodes CASSLRTGANTIYF.

The chain employs TRBV21-1 and TRBJ2-1; the D call of TRBD1 is as the table states it, not checked on the DNA. TRBV21-1 is reported as a pseudogene. The CDR3 loop spans 16 amino acids. This chain's CDR3 is CASSIRRTGDYNEQFF. The DNA for the CDR3 is TGTGCCAGCAGCATTCGACGGACAGGGGACTACAATGAGCAGTTCTTC.

This chain links TRBV7-2 with TRBJ2-1, with TRBD2 matching over 12 bases. Per the germline V gene, CDR1 is SGHTA and CDR2 is FQGNSA. Losses at the gene ends were 5 bases for V and 5 bases for J; bases not matched to a gene: 7. The CDR3 has 16 residues. The CDR3 DNA reads as TGTGCCAGCAGCCCACGGACTAGCGGGGTGGACAATGAGCAGTTCTTC. Its protein is CASSPRTSGVDNEQFF.

The chain links TRBV5-8 to TRBJ1-5; TRBD1 is a possible D gene (6 bases). V was cut by 2 bases and J by 6 bases, with 18 bases left in between. This CDR3 spans 16 amino acids. Germline lookup yields CDR1 SGHTS and CDR2 YDEGEE. The CDR3 here is CASSLMGAGRRQPQHF. CDR3 nucleotide sequence: TGTGCCAGCAGCTTAATGGGGGCAGGGAGGCGTCAGCCCCAGCATTTT.

The chain is built from TRBV15 and TRBJ2-5; the D gene could be TRBD1 or TRBD2 (5 bases each). This CDR3 spans 15 amino acids. The V end was cut by 4 bases, the J end by 5 bases, with 17 bases between. Germline lookup yields CDR1 LNHNV and CDR2 YYDKDF (reference sequence). The CDR3 loop reads CATSTQSGPGETQYF. In DNA, the CDR3 is TGTGCCACCAGCACCCAATCGGGACCCGGGGAGACCCAGTACTTC.

The chain joins TRBV4-1 to TRBJ1-2; 7 bases are shared with TRBD1. CDR3 length: 17 amino acids. Trimming at V came to 4 bases and at J to 2 bases, leaving 13 bases not matched to a gene. CDR1 and CDR2 from the germline V gene are MGHRA and YSYEKL. As DNA, the CDR3 is TGCGCCAGCAGCCCACCAGACAGGGAGTGGTTCAACTATGGCTACACCTTC. This encodes CASSPPDREWFNYGYTF.

This clone appeared a few times. The chain carries TRBV13 and TRBJ2-2, with unresolved D. The germline CDR1 and CDR2 sequences are PRHDT and FYEKMQ (reference sequence). V shed 2 bases and J shed 0 bases, with 7 bases lying between them. The CDR3 is 15 amino acids. The CDR3 nucleotides are TGTGCCAGCAGCTTACTGGGCGCGAACACCGGGGAGCTGTTTTTT. Its translation is CASSLLGANTGELFF.

The V call is TRBV6-5, the J call TRBJ2-7; 7 bases are shared with TRBD2. This CDR3 has 15 amino acids. V trimming: 4 bases; J trimming: 0 bases; junction bases outside the gene matches: 6. Germline V gene lookup returns CDR1 MNHEY and CDR2 SVGAGI. CDR3 nucleotide sequence: TGTGCCAGCAGTTCCCCGAGGGACTACTCCTACGAGCAGTACTTC. Encoded protein: CASSSPRDYSYEQYF.

This clone was observed a handful of times. The rearrangement links TRBV19 to TRBJ2-1; no reliable D call. The V gene's germline CDR1 is LNHDA and CDR2 SQIVND (reference sequence). V gave up 0 bases and J gave up 8 bases, with 8 bases separating them. This CDR3 has 13 residues. The CDR3 DNA sequence: TGTGCCAGTAGTATAGATCTAGGACATGAGCAGTTCTTC. This sequence encodes CASSIDLGHEQFF.

The rearrangement links TRBV19 to TRBJ2-1, with D possibly TRBD2 on 7 matching bases. The CDR3 totals 15 residues. From germline, CDR1 is LNHDA and CDR2 SQIVND (reference sequence). Trimming took 5 bases from V and 10 from J, leaving 21 bases between them. The CDR3 here is CASSPLGGLRWEQFF. CDR3 nucleotides: TGTGCCAGTAGTCCTCTGGGGGGGCTGCGTTGGGAGCAGTTCTTC.

The chain uses TRBV5-4 and TRBJ2-5, with D hard to call. This CDR3 has 14 amino acids. Germline assignment: CDR1 SGHNT and CDR2 YYREEE (reference sequence). Trimming pared 4 bases from V and 0 bases from J, leaving 10 bases between. The CDR3 region is CASSAPLYQETQYF. The CDR3 nucleotides are TGTGCCAGCAGCGCCCCACTGTACCAAGAGACCCAGTACTTC.

The chain couples TRBV9 to TRBJ1-1, with D unresolved. The CDR3 covers 14 residues. Trimming stripped 3 bases from V and 6 bases from J, with 15 bases between. The germline V gene has CDR1 SGDLS and CDR2 YYNGEE. CDR3 coding DNA: TGTGCCAGCAGCGCCCACGTCGACAACGCTGAAGCTTTCTTT. Residues: CASSAHVDNAEAFF.

The chain joins TRBV11-2 to TRBJ2-2, with 7 positions matching TRBD1. Germline CDR1 and CDR2: SGHAT and FQNNGV. This CDR3 has 12 amino acids. The CDR3 nucleotides read TGTGCTACCAACAGGGGCCCCGGGGAGCTGTTTTTT. Protein: CATNRGPGELFF. Variable domain in full (rest from reference TRBV11-2 and TRBJ2-2): EAGVAQSPRYKIIEKRQSVAFWCNPISGHATLYWYQQILGQGPKLLIQFQNNGVVDDSQLPKDRFSAERLKGVDSTLKIQPAKLEDSAVYLCATNRGPGELFFGEGSRLTVL.

This chain uses TRBV7-8 with TRBJ1-1; D might be TRBD1 (6 bases). Looked up from germline, CDR1 is SGHVS and CDR2 is FQNEAQ. V lost 5 bases, J lost 5 bases, and 12 bases lay in between. This CDR3 is 13 amino acids long. In DNA form, the CDR3 reads TGTGCCAGCAGCCGAGTAGGGGGGACTGAAGCTTTCTTT. This sequence encodes CASSRVGGTEAFF.

This chain links TRBV3-1 (or the pseudogene TRBV3-2) with TRBJ2-1, with a tentative D call TRBD2 (6 bases). The CDR3 has 13 amino acids. V shed 3 bases and J shed 8 bases, with 11 bases lying between them. Germline-derived CDR1 and CDR2 are LGHDT and YNNKEL (reference sequence). DNA for the CDR3: TGTGCCAGCAGCCAGGGGGGAGTCCATGAGCAGTTCTTC. Its translation: CASSQGGVHEQFF.